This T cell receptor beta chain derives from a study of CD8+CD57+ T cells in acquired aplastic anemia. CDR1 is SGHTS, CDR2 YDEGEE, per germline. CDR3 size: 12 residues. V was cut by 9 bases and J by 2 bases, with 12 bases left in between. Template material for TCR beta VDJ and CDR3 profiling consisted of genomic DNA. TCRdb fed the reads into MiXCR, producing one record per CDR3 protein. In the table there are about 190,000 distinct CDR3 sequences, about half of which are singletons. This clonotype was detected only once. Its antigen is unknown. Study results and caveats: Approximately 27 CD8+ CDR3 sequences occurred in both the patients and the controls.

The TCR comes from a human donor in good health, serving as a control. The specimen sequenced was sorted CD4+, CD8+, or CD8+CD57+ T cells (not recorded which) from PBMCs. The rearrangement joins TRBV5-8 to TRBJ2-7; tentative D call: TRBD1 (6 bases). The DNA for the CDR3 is TGTGCCACCGTGGACAGTCCCTACGAGCAGTACTTC. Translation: CATVDSPYEQYF.